The 13 T cell receptor beta chains given below trace back to one sample, sequenced in a study of blood T cell repertoires in COVID-19. Assay: immunoSEQ multiplex PCR; the TCRdb copy retains only in-frame clones and omits some. Of some 100,000 clones in the sample, just under 85% were seen once. Sequenced input: peripheral blood. The receptors derive from a man in his forties or fifties with active or convalescent COVID-19.

J is TRBJ1-1 and V is TRBV6-5; possible D gene TRBD1, 6 bases. The CDR3 has 14 residues. With 7 bases removed from V and 0 bases from J, the gap between germline ends came to 12 bases. Germline CDR1 and CDR2: MNHEY and SVGAGI. Here the CDR3 reads CASTLGTLNTEAFF. CDR3 sequence (DNA): TGTGCCAGCACACTCGGGACACTGAACACTGAAGCTTTCTTT.

This clone has only a few counts. Written as DNA, the CDR3 is TGTGCCAGCAGTCCACTGCCAGGGTGGGGTTCCGGAAACACCATATATTTT. Amino acid sequence: CASSPLPGWGSGNTIYF. The chain recombines TRBV6-6 with TRBJ1-3; D is perhaps TRBD1 (5 bases). Germline CDR1 reads MNHNY; CDR2 reads SVGAGI (reference sequence). The CDR3 contains 17 residues. V shed 5 bases and J shed 4 bases, with 21 bases lying between them.

The chain recombines TRBV11-2 with TRBJ2-7; no clear D. Trimming removed 3 bases from V and 2 bases from J, with 5 bases in between. The CDR3 has 12 residues. The germline CDR1 and CDR2 sequences are SGHAT and FQNNGV. The CDR3 here is CASSFATYEQYF. Written as DNA, the CDR3 is TGTGCCAGCAGCTTCGCGACCTACGAGCAGTACTTC.

This chain joins TRBV5-1 and TRBJ2-2; D is perhaps TRBD1 (5 bases). In germline, CDR1 is SGHRS, CDR2 YFSETQ. The V gene lost 2 bases and the J gene lost 3 bases, with 11 bases spanning the gap. The CDR3 runs 15 residues. DNA of the CDR3: TGCGCCAGCAGCTTACCAGGGCCGGACACCGGGGAGCTGTTTTTT. This codes for CASSLPGPDTGELFF. Combining the CDR3 with reference TRBV5-1 and TRBJ2-2 gives the whole variable domain KAGVTQTPRYLIKTRGQQVTLSCSPISGHRSVSWYQQTPGQGLQFLFEYFSETQRNKGNFPGRFSGRQFSNSRSEMNVSTLELGDSALYLCASSLPGPDTGELFFGEGSRLTVL.

This clone was seen more than once but under ten times. The CDR3: CASSNRGGGFSYEQYF. CDR3 DNA sequence: TGTGCCAGCAGCAACCGCGGCGGGGGGTTCTCCTACGAGCAGTACTTC. The chain employs TRBV3-1 (or the pseudogene TRBV3-2) and TRBJ2-7; 8 positions agree with TRBD2. Trimming took 5 bases from V and 0 from J; bases not matched to a gene: 9. The CDR3 has 16 amino acids. CDR1 and CDR2 (germline): LGHDT, YNNKEL (reference sequence).

The chain links TRBV27 to TRBJ1-1; D is possibly TRBD1 (6 bases). This CDR3 has 15 residues. Trimming removed 5 bases from V and 2 bases from J, with 15 bases in between. CDR1 MNHEY and CDR2 SMNVEV come from the germline V gene (reference sequence). The CDR3 sequence is CASSPLGGLNTEAFF. The DNA of the CDR3 is TGTGCCAGCAGTCCCTTGGGGGGGCTTAACACTGAAGCTTTCTTT.

CDR3 in amino acids: CASSESRQGYGYTF. In DNA form, the CDR3 reads TGCGCCAGCAGTGAGTCCCGGCAGGGCTATGGCTACACCTTC. This chain uses TRBV10-2 with TRBJ1-2, with D tentatively TRBD1 (5 bases). Trimming stripped 0 bases from V and 4 bases from J, with 9 bases between. Germline loops: CDR1 WSHSY, CDR2 SAAADI. This CDR3 is 14 amino acids long.

The chain is built from TRBV6-2 or TRBV6-3 and TRBJ1-1; maybe TRBD1 (5 bases). The CDR3 contains 14 residues. The germline V and J ends were trimmed by 5 bases and 5 bases, with 15 bases remaining between them. Germline V lookup: CDR1 MNHEY, CDR2 SVGEGT. CDR3: CASSPPGEWTEAFF. The CDR3 nucleotides are TGTGCCAGCAGTCCACCGGGGGAATGGACTGAAGCTTTCTTT.

J is TRBJ1-3 and V is TRBV5-1, with 7 bases matching TRBD1. The J segment lost 8 bases and the V segment lost 4 bases, leaving 9 bases of the junction unmatched. CDR1 and CDR2 (germline): SGHRS, YFSETQ. This CDR3 is built from 14 residues. The CDR3 here is CASSPNRDSYTIYF. CDR3 nucleotide sequence: TGCGCCAGCAGCCCAAACCGGGACAGCTACACCATATATTTT.

The CDR3 reads CASRRSGSSDNEQFF. The CDR3 nucleotides are TGTGCCAGCAGACGAAGCGGGAGCAGCGACAATGAGCAGTTCTTC. This chain uses TRBV6-5 with TRBJ2-1; 8 nucleotides agree with TRBD2. Germline trimming cut 6 bases from V and 5 bases from J; bases unmatched to any gene: 9. The V gene's germline CDR1 is MNHEY and CDR2 SVGAGI. The CDR3 has 15 amino acids.

The chain joins TRBV19 to TRBJ2-4; unclear D gene. Germline-derived CDR1 and CDR2 are LNHDA and SQIVND (reference sequence). V lost 6 bases and J 0 bases, leaving 12 bases between the germline ends. The CDR3 has 15 residues. The CDR3 bases are TGTGCCAGTAGGAGGCTCGACCTAGCCAAAAACATTCAGTACTTC. This encodes CASRRLDLAKNIQYF.

The rearrangement joins TRBV11-2 to TRBJ1-2; 8 bases agree with TRBD1. CDR1 SGHAT and CDR2 FQNNGV come from the germline V gene. Trimming at V came to 3 bases and at J to 5 bases, leaving 5 bases not matched to a gene. This CDR3 has 14 residues. This CDR3 reads CASSLAGTGYGYTF. The CDR3 bases are TGTGCCAGCAGCTTGGCCGGGACAGGATATGGCTACACCTTC.

V gene TRBV6-1 combines with J gene TRBJ2-2; D ambiguous. The CDR3 contains 16 residues. Per germline, CDR1 MNHNS and CDR2 SASEGT. The V end lost 0 bases, the J end lost 3 bases, and 11 bases lay between the germline ends. DNA for the CDR3: TGTGCCAGCAGTGAAGCCCTGACAACTTACACCGGGGAGCTGTTTTTT. Protein sequence: CASSEALTTYTGELFF.